This section outlines one T cell receptor beta chain sequence together with its context. Its specificity is not known. Germline V gene lookup returns CDR1 MGHRA and CDR2 YSYEKL. There are 15 residues in the CDR3. The V gene end was trimmed by 1 base and the J gene end by 2 bases; junction bases not matched to a gene: 3. Extracted from the samples, RNA was reverse transcribed into cDNA to serve as the sequencing template. The table came from immunoSEQ multiplex PCR; TCRdb's copy has only in-frame clones and leaves some out. The sample records more than 150,000 clones, about 51% being singletons. These data originate in a study of CD8+ T cells in alopecia areata. Looking at the study overall: Those treated were given oral tofacitinib at 5 to 10 mg twice daily. Findings of the study overall: Alphabeta T cells residing in normal skin are also sequenced in scalp samples.

This TCR derives from a human donor with alopecia areata. Material: CD8+ T cells sorted from blood, obtained at week 0. This chain joins TRBV4-1 and TRBJ2-7; TRBD2 agrees at 9 bases. The CDR3 reads CASSQVPSGTYEQYF. The CDR3 DNA reads as TGCGCCAGCAGCCAAGTCCCTAGCGGGACCTACGAGCAGTACTTC.